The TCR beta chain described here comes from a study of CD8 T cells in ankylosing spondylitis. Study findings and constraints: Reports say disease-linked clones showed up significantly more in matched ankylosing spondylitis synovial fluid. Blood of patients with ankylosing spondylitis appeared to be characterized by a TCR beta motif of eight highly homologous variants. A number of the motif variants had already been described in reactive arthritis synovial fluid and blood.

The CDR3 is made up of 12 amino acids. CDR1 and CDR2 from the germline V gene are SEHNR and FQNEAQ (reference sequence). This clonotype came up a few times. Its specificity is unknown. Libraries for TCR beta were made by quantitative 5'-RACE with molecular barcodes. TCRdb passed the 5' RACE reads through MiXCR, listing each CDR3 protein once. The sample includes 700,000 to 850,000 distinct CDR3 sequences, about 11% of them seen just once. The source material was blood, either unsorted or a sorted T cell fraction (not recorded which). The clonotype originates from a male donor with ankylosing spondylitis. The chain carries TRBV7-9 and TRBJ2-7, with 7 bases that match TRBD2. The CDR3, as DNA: TGTGCGGGGGGGGAGAGCCTATACGAGCAGTACTTC. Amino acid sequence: CAGGESLYEQYF.